This entry describes one T cell receptor beta chain. This entry is derived from a study of resident and recirculating memory T cells in vitiligo. Assay used: immunoSEQ multiplex PCR; TCRdb lists only in-frame clones, some missing. The sample lists about 76,000 clones; approximately 90% were seen once. Germline assignment: CDR1 SGHDT and CDR2 YYEEEE. V was pared by 5 bases and J by 0 bases, with 9 bases between. The CDR3 spans 14 residues. This clonotype originated in a male donor with vitiligo. Sequenced: blood. The chain is built from TRBV5-6 and TRBJ1-5; D unclear. CDR3: CASRRVDSNQPQHF. The DNA for the CDR3 is TGTGCCAGCAGACGGGTAGATAGCAATCAGCCCCAGCATTTT.